This T cell receptor beta chain was recovered during a study of beta chain features in type 1 diabetes. Study-level information: Examined across all samples were approximately 99 million sorted cells.

About 120 mL of blood, on average, came from one heparinised draw per donor. The study reverse transcribed the entire isolated RNA, so it sequenced expressed TCRB transcripts. Profiled with immunoSEQ multiplex PCR; TCRdb holds only in-frame clones, not every one. The sample has 350,000 to 450,000 clones, approximately 15% seen once. The CDR3 is 16 amino acids. CDR1 SGHTA and CDR2 FQGNSA come from the germline V gene. The J segment lost 4 bases and the V segment lost 5 bases, leaving 11 bases of the junction unmatched. This clonotype was sampled from a young man in good health. The rearrangement links TRBV7-2 to TRBJ2-5, with 9 bases lining up with TRBD2. Sequenced: naive CD4+ T cells from blood. DNA for the CDR3: TGTGCCAGCAGCCCGATGACTAGCGGCTCTCGAGAGACCCAGTACTTC. It encodes CASSPMTSGSRETQYF.